A single sample gave rise to the 32 T cell receptor beta chains below, sequenced in a study of CD8 T cells in ankylosing spondylitis. TCRdb independently ran MiXCR on the 5' RACE reads; one entry per CDR3 protein. The data hold more than 110,000 distinct CDR3 sequences, with roughly 8% observed a single time. The sequenced material came from synovial fluid, either unsorted or a sorted T cell fraction (not recorded which). These TCRs come from a male donor with ankylosing spondylitis.

V and J are TRBV9 and TRBJ1-2; a weak D match, TRBD1 (6 bases). Deletions cut 4 bases from V and 4 bases from J, with 17 bases between. The CDR3 covers 15 residues. Germline-derived CDR1 and CDR2 are SGDLS and YYNGEE. The CDR3 nucleotides are TGTGCCAGCAGCCTGACATTAAGGGGGTCCTATGGCTACACCTTC. Residues: CASSLTLRGSYGYTF.

This sequence joins TRBV6-5 and TRBJ2-3; no firm D call. The CDR3 runs 16 residues. Trimming took 0 bases from V and 4 from J, leaving 14 bases between them. Per the germline V gene, CDR1 is MNHEY and CDR2 is SVGAGI. The CDR3 region is CASSYSPASNSDTQYF. The CDR3 DNA reads TGTGCCAGCAGTTACTCACCGGCTAGTAACTCAGATACGCAGTATTTT.

This clonotype was counted only a few times. The chain joins TRBV20-1 to TRBJ2-3, with 10 bases fitting TRBD2. Germline CDR1 DFQATT, CDR2 SNEGSKA (reference sequence). The CDR3 covers 17 residues. V trimming: 0 bases; J trimming: 4 bases; junction bases outside the gene matches: 10. Written as DNA, the CDR3 is TGCAGTGCTAGAGATCCGGCCAGCGGGAGGGGGTCAGATACGCAGTATTTT. It specifies CSARDPASGRGSDTQYF.

The table lists this clonotype with many counts. The chain uses TRBV10-3 and TRBJ1-6; TRBD1 is a possible D gene (5 bases). Trimming pared 8 bases from V and 8 bases from J, leaving 13 bases between. The CDR3 runs 13 residues. CDR1 is ENHRY and CDR2 is SYGVKD in the germline V gene. CDR3 protein: CAIGDSSDSPLHF. CDR3 nucleotides: TGTGCCATCGGCGACAGCTCTGATTCACCCCTCCACTTT.

This clonotype was seen at least ten times. CDR3 in amino acids: CSASGAGLASYNEQFF. As DNA, the CDR3 is TGCAGTGCTAGTGGGGCGGGGCTAGCGTCCTACAATGAGCAGTTCTTC. This chain links TRBV20-1 with TRBJ2-1; D possibly corresponds to TRBD2 (6 bases). This CDR3 comprises 16 residues. The V gene's germline CDR1 is DFQATT and CDR2 SNEGSKA (reference sequence). V gave up 3 bases and J gave up 1 base, with 16 bases separating them.

CDR3 DNA sequence: TGCGCCAGCCAGTGGGAGCGGGGTTCACCCCTCCACTTT. Amino acids: CASQWERGSPLHF. The V gene is TRBV4-3, the J gene TRBJ1-6, with no clear D. The CDR3 sequence is 13 residues long. Germline values: CDR1 LGHNA, CDR2 YSLEER. V was cut by 8 bases and J by 9 bases, with 14 bases left in between.

This clonotype was seen many times. The DNA of the CDR3 is TGTGCCAGCAGTTTCTACCCCGGACAGGGGGCAGATCAGCCCCAGCATTTT. The encoded protein is CASSFYPGQGADQPQHF. This chain uses TRBV6-2 or TRBV6-3 with TRBJ1-5; 11 nucleotides align to TRBD1. CDR3 length: 17 residues. Germline lookup yields CDR1 MNHEY and CDR2 SVGEGT. J was trimmed by 5 bases and V by 4 bases; bases with no gene match: 10.

CDR3 protein: CASSAPGTRWSNEQFF. CDR3 sequence (DNA): TGTGCCAGCAGTGCCCCAGGGACTAGATGGAGCAATGAGCAGTTCTTC. V is TRBV6-1 and J is TRBJ2-1, with 8 nucleotides matching TRBD2. From germline, CDR1 is MNHNS and CDR2 SASEGT. The length of the CDR3 is 16 residues. V trimming: 4 bases; J trimming: 6 bases; junction bases outside the gene matches: 11.

In this sample, this clonotype turned up many times. The rearrangement links TRBV6-2 or TRBV6-3 to TRBJ2-5; 7 nucleotides agree with TRBD2. Per germline, CDR1 MNHEY and CDR2 SVGEGT. Unmatched junction bases numbered 6, after V lost 6 bases and J lost 5 bases. This CDR3 is 13 amino acids long. CDR3 DNA: TGTGCCAGCAGAAAGCGGGGTCTGGAGACCCAGTACTTC. It yields the protein CASRKRGLETQYF.

This clonotype has only a few counts. The rearrangement links TRBV20-1 to TRBJ2-7; 7 nucleotides agree with TRBD2. Germline assignment: CDR1 DFQATT and CDR2 SNEGSKA (reference sequence). Trimming took 6 bases from V and 2 from J; bases not matched to a gene: 10. The CDR3 runs 14 residues. This CDR3 is CSAPVLGGTYEQYF. In nucleotides, the CDR3 is TGCAGTGCGCCCGTCTTGGGGGGGACCTACGAGCAGTACTTC.

This chain links TRBV6-2 or TRBV6-3 with TRBJ2-5, with 8 bases fitting TRBD1. Germline CDR1 MNHEY, CDR2 SVGEGT. J was trimmed by 5 bases and V by 6 bases; bases with no gene match: 11. The CDR3 extends over 15 amino acids. CDR3 amino acids: CASSPLTGVGETQYF. DNA for the CDR3: TGTGCCAGCAGCCCCCTGACAGGGGTTGGGGAGACCCAGTACTTC.

This clonotype was found a few times. The CDR3 DNA is TGTGCCAGCAGCCAAGAAAAGGTTTGGGAGACCCAGTACTTC. This sequence encodes CASSQEKVWETQYF. J is TRBJ2-5 and V is TRBV4-2; no definite D call. The CDR3 covers 14 residues. Trimming pared 0 bases from V and 5 bases from J, leaving 10 bases between. Germline V CDR1 and CDR2: LGHNA, YNFKEQ.

A few counts support this clonotype. The CDR3 region is CATGTGGNQPQHF. As DNA, the CDR3 is TGTGCCACCGGGACAGGGGGCAATCAGCCCCAGCATTTT. The chain carries TRBV10-3 and TRBJ1-5; 10 bases line up with TRBD1. V lost 10 bases and J lost 2; bases outside the gene matches: 2. Germline V lookup: CDR1 ENHRY, CDR2 SYGVKD. There are 13 residues in the CDR3.

The chain employs TRBV19 and TRBJ2-4; TRBD1 aligns across 9 bases. CDR1 LNHDA and CDR2 SQIVND come from the germline V gene (reference sequence). The CDR3 covers 15 residues. V gave up 5 bases and J gave up 0 bases; unmatched junction bases: 2. The CDR3 bases are TGTGCCAGTAGTCGGGACAGGGCAGCCAAAAACATTCAGTACTTC. Its translation: CASSRDRAAKNIQYF.

The gene calls are TRBV18 and TRBJ1-1; D is undetermined. Germline loops: CDR1 KGHSH, CDR2 LQKENI. V was cut by 4 bases and J by 3 bases, with 9 bases left in between. The CDR3 is made up of 13 amino acids. CDR3 sequence reads: CASSRTDDTEAFF. CDR3 bases: TGTGCCAGCTCACGGACGGACGACACTGAAGCTTTCTTT.

The chain links TRBV20-1 to TRBJ2-5, with 11 bases aligning to TRBD1. The CDR3 sequence is 13 residues long. V lost 6 bases, J lost 5 bases, and 5 bases stayed unmatched. CDR1 and CDR2 from the germline V gene are DFQATT and SNEGSKA (reference sequence). CDR3 DNA sequence: TGCAGTGCCAAGGACAGGGGGCTGGAGACCCAGTACTTC. As protein: CSAKDRGLETQYF.

This clonotype was counted at least ten times. The chain has TRBV12-3 or TRBV12-4 and TRBJ2-7, with D perhaps TRBD1 (6 bases). Trimming removed 6 bases from V and 6 bases from J, with 12 bases in between. This CDR3 has 12 residues. For the CDR3, the DNA is TGTGCCAGCAGGGGCAGGGGTTTCGAGCAGTACTTC. This translates into CASRGRGFEQYF.

This clonotype was seen repeatedly, ten times or more. The chain has TRBV11-1 and TRBJ1-1; possible D gene TRBD1, 6 bases. CDR1 is SGHAT, CDR2 FQDESV, per germline (reference sequence). The CDR3 runs to 20 residues. The V and J ends lost 0 bases and 8 bases respectively, with 31 bases between them. The CDR3 protein is CASSLALLQKGVGHKAEAFF. The CDR3 DNA sequence: TGTGCCAGCAGCTTAGCGCTACTGCAAAAAGGAGTGGGACACAAAGCGGAAGCTTTCTTT.

This clonotype has ten or more counts. The chain joins TRBV29-1 to TRBJ1-2; D is ambiguous. The germline V and J ends were trimmed by 4 bases and 6 bases, with 9 bases remaining between them. The CDR3 totals 11 residues. Germline CDR1 SQVTM, CDR2 ANQGSEA. The CDR3 DNA reads TGCAGCGTTGTCGGAGAGGATGGCTACACCTTC. It codes for CSVVGEDGYTF.

This clonotype has a handful of counts. The genes are TRBV7-2 and TRBJ1-2; D is possibly TRBD1 (5 bases). Germline lookup yields CDR1 SGHTA and CDR2 FQGNSA. V gave up 4 bases and J gave up 8 bases, with 20 bases separating them. CDR3 size: 15 residues. CDR3 sequence: CASSSDIGGVQGYTF. The CDR3 DNA follows: TGTGCCAGCAGCTCTGACATTGGGGGGGTACAAGGCTACACCTTC.

This clonotype has at least ten counts. The rearrangement links TRBV29-1 to TRBJ2-5; a possible D gene is TRBD2 (5 bases). Per germline, CDR1 SQVTM and CDR2 ANQGSEA. The V and J ends lost 4 bases and 5 bases respectively, with 17 bases between them. The length of the CDR3 is 14 residues. The CDR3 DNA sequence: TGCAGCGTTGCGGGGAGTTTTAATGTGGAGACCCAGTACTTC. This sequence encodes CSVAGSFNVETQYF.

This clonotype was counted at least ten times. This chain connects TRBV5-1 to TRBJ2-2, with D uncertain. Looked up from germline, CDR1 is SGHRS and CDR2 is YFSETQ. The CDR3 runs 12 residues. V was shortened by 0 bases and J by 8 bases, with 5 bases between the two germline ends. CDR3 DNA: TGCGCCAGCAGCTTGGATGCGGGGGAGCTGTTTTTT. Translating gives CASSLDAGELFF. Based on the CDR3 plus reference TRBV5-1 and TRBJ2-2, the full variable domain is KAGVTQTPRYLIKTRGQQVTLSCSPISGHRSVSWYQQTPGQGLQFLFEYFSETQRNKGNFPGRFSGRQFSNSRSEMNVSTLELGDSALYLCASSLDAGELFFGEGSRLTVL.

A note on this clonotype: A read error may explain this, as a much larger clone is one base away. J is TRBJ2-1 and V is TRBV10-3, with 9 bases identical to TRBD2. The CDR3 has 18 amino acids. CDR1 and CDR2 from the germline V gene are ENHRY and SYGVKD. The V segment lost 5 bases and the J segment 4 bases; nucleotides outside the gene matches: 15. The CDR3 reads CAISLARLSGRSYNEQFF. CDR3 in DNA: TGTGCCATCAGTTTAGCGCGACTCAGCGGGAGGTCTTACAATGAGCAGTTCTTC.

Many counts were recorded for this clonotype. The chain combines TRBV29-1 with TRBJ2-3, with TRBD2 matching over 8 bases. The V gene end was trimmed by 6 bases and the J gene end by 3 bases; junction bases not matched to a gene: 11. This CDR3 region has 15 residues. CDR1 and CDR2 (germline): SQVTM, ANQGSEA. This CDR3 is CSVQRRGGRTDTQYF. For the CDR3, the DNA is TGCAGCGTCCAGAGACGGGGGGGGCGGACAGATACGCAGTATTTT.

This clonotype turned up a few times. This chain uses TRBV5-1 with TRBJ1-6; no clear D gene. The CDR3 runs 13 residues. The ends were cut back, 0 bases at V and 6 bases at J, with 4 bases in the middle. CDR1 SGHRS and CDR2 YFSETQ come from the germline V gene. CDR3 DNA sequence: TGCGCCAGCAGCTTGGGACCTAATTCACCCCTCCACTTT. Translation: CASSLGPNSPLHF. The full variable domain, rest sourced from reference TRBV5-1 and TRBJ1-6, is KAGVTQTPRYLIKTRGQQVTLSCSPISGHRSVSWYQQTPGQGLQFLFEYFSETQRNKGNFPGRFSGRQFSNSRSEMNVSTLELGDSALYLCASSLGPNSPLHFGNGTRLTVT.

This clonotype was detected many times. The chain recombines TRBV12-3 or TRBV12-4 with TRBJ2-7; D perhaps matches TRBD2 (7 bases). The CDR3 has 16 amino acids. Trimming cost V 1 base and J 5 bases, with 18 bases left between them. CDR3 protein: CASSLVLGGPIHEQYF. As DNA, the CDR3 is TGTGCCAGCAGTTTAGTACTCGGGGGGCCCATCCACGAGCAGTACTTC.

In its sample, this clonotype was seen a few times. For the CDR3, the DNA is TGCAGTGCTAGAACAGGGGGCACGGGCTACACCTTC. Amino acids: CSARTGGTGYTF. This chain uses TRBV20-1 with TRBJ1-2, with TRBD1 matching over 9 bases. The J segment lost 8 bases and the V segment lost 2 bases, leaving 3 bases of the junction unmatched. CDR1 and CDR2 from the germline V gene are DFQATT and SNEGSKA (reference sequence). There are 12 residues in the CDR3.

The J gene is TRBJ2-3, the V gene TRBV7-6; the D is unclear. Germline V gene data show CDR1 as SGHVS and CDR2 as FNYEAQ. CDR3 size: 16 residues. Trimming shortened V by 5 bases and J by 3 bases, and 18 bases separated the two germline ends. CDR3 residues: CASSPGPPGGTDTQYF. The CDR3 coding sequence is TGTGCCAGCAGCCCGGGTCCTCCCGGTGGGACAGATACGCAGTATTTT.

This clonotype was recorded at least ten times. V and J are TRBV27 and TRBJ2-7, with 10 bases that match TRBD1. J lost 2 bases, V lost 5 bases, and 6 bases had no gene match. CDR3 size: 15 residues. Germline CDR1 and CDR2: MNHEY and SMNVEV (reference sequence). CDR3 bases: TGTGCCAGCAGTCCTAAGGGGACAGGGGCCTACGAGCAGTACTTC. This translates into CASSPKGTGAYEQYF.

Ten or more counts support this clonotype. The chain joins TRBV28 to TRBJ2-7; D ambiguous. CDR3 size: 14 residues. The V gene's germline CDR1 is MDHEN and CDR2 SYDVKM. V lost 5 bases and J lost 6, with 17 bases in between. CDR3 sequence reads: CASSPPGWAREQYF. CDR3 coding DNA: TGTGCCAGCAGTCCCCCCGGGTGGGCACGCGAGCAGTACTTC.

On this clonotype itself: A much larger clone lies one base from this, so it may be a read error. The chain couples TRBV7-2 to TRBJ1-6; unclear D gene. CDR3 size: 15 residues. The V gene's germline CDR1 is SGHTA and CDR2 FQGNSA. V lost 4 bases and J 8 bases, leaving 15 bases between the germline ends. The CDR3 DNA reads as TGTGCCAGCAGCTCGGATCCGGAACAGTATTCACCCCTCCACTTT. It is translated as CASSSDPEQYSPLHF.

CDR3 bases: TGTGCCAGCAGCCAAAGCTATGAGCAGTTCTTC. Its protein is CASSQSYEQFF. The chain links TRBV3-1 to TRBJ2-1; D not certain. Germline V gives CDR1 LGHDT, CDR2 YNNKEL (reference sequence). Trimming shortened V by 2 bases and J by 8 bases, and 4 bases separated the two germline ends. CDR3 length: 11 amino acids.